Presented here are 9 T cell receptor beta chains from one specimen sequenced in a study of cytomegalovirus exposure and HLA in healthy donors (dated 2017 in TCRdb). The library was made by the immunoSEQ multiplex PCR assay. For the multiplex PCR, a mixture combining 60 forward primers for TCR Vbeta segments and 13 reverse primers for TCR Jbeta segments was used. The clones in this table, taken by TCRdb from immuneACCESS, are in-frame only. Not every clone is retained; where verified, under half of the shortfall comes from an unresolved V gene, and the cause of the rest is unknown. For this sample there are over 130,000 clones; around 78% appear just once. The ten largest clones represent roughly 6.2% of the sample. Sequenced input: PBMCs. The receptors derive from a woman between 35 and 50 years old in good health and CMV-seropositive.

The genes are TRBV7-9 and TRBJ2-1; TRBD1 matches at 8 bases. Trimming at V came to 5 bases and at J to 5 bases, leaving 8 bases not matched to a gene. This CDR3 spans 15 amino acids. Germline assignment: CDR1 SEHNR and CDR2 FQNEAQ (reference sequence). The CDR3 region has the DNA TGTGCCAGCAGCCCGAAGGACAGGGCGGACAATGAGCAGTTCTTC. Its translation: CASSPKDRADNEQFF.

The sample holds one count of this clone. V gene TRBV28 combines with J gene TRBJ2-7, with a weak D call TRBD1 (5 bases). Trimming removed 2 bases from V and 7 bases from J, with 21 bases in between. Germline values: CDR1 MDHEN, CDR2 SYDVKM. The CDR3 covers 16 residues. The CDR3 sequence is CASSLPSGRVSWEQYF. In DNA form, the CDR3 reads TGTGCCAGCAGTTTACCCTCCGGCAGGGTGTCGTGGGAGCAGTACTTC.

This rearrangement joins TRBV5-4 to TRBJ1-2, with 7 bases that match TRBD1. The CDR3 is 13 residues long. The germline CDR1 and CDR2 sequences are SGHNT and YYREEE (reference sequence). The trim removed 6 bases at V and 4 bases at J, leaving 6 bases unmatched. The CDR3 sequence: CASIRPGGYGYTF. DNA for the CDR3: TGTGCCAGCATTAGACCAGGGGGCTATGGCTACACCTTC.

The CDR3 region is CASSFGLGTNSYEQYF. The CDR3 nucleotides are TGTGCCAGCAGCTTTGGTCTCGGGACTAACTCCTACGAGCAGTACTTC. The chain is built from TRBV5-6 and TRBJ2-7; TRBD2 matches 7 bases. The germline V gene encodes CDR1 SGHDT and CDR2 YYEEEE. This CDR3 is built from 16 residues. The trim removed 2 bases at V and 0 bases at J, leaving 8 bases unmatched.

The CDR3 DNA follows: TGTGCCAGCAGCTTAGGCCAGGGGGCTGAAGCTTTCTTT. This codes for CASSLGQGAEAFF. V and J are TRBV5-6 and TRBJ1-1; 7 bases agree with TRBD1. Trimming at V came to 2 bases and at J to 6 bases, leaving 4 bases not matched to a gene. This CDR3 has 13 residues. Per the germline V gene, CDR1 is SGHDT and CDR2 is YYEEEE.

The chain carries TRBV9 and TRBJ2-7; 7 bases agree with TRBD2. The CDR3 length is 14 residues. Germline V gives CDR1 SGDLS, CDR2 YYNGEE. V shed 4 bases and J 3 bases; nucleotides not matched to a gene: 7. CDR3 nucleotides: TGTGCCAGCAGCTCCCAGCGGGACGGCTACGAGCAGTACTTC. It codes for CASSSQRDGYEQYF. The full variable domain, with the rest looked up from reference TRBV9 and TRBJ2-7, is DSGVTQTPKHLITATGQRVTLRCSPRSGDLSVYWYQQSLDQGLQFLIQYYNGEERAKGNILERFSAQQFPDLHSELNLSSLELGDSALYFCASSSQRDGYEQYFGPGTRLTVT.

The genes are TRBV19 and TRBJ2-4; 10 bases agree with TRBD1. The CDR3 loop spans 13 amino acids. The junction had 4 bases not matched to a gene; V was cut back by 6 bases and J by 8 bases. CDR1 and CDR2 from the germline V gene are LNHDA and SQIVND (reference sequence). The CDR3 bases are TGTGCCAGTAGAAGACAGGGGGCGGACATTCAGTACTTC. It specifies CASRRQGADIQYF.

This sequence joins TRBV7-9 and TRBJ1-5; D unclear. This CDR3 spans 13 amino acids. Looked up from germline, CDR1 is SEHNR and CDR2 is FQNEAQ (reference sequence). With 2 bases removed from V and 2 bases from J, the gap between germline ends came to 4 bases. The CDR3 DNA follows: TGTGCCAGCAGCTTATTCGGCAATCAGCCCCAGCATTTT. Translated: CASSLFGNQPQHF.

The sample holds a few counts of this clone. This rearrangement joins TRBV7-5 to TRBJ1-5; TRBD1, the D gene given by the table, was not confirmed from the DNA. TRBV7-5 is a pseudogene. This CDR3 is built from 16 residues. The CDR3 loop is CARSNRTQGCNQPQHF. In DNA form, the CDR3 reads TGTGCCAGAAGTAACAGGACACAGGGTTGCAATCAGCCCCAGCATTTT.